This is a list of T cell receptor beta chains from one sample in a study of OX40 agonist ivuxolimab in advanced cancers. This table comes from immunoSEQ multiplex PCR, and its TCRdb copy is limited to in-frame clones, with some not included. The sample consists of some 68,000 clones, around 87% of them appearing once. The sample in question was CD4+ or CD8+ T cells sorted from blood, obtained in a trial of the OX40 agonist ivuxolimab. The origin of the receptors is an adult with an advanced solid tumor such as melanoma, head and neck, liver or kidney cancer. CDR3s include the opening cysteine and the closing phenylalanine or tryptophan. Each record gives: CDR3 DNA, CDR3 protein, V gene, J gene, clone size, D gene, CDR3 length. D genes are given only for firm matches. For some rows the clone size is stated as once, few or many, or as a class when expanded; others skip it.

TGTGCCACCAAAGTGGGGGGGCTGGAAGCTTTCTTT	CATKVGGLEAFF	TRBV6-1	TRBJ1-1	-	-	12
TGCAGCGTTCCCCGGGAATACGCGAACACCGGGGAGCTGTTTTTT	CSVPREYANTGELFF	TRBV29-1	TRBJ2-2	once	-	15
TGTGCCAGCAGTTTAAGGACCTACGAGCAGTACTTC	CASSLRTYEQYF	TRBV28	TRBJ2-7	-	-	12
TGTGCCAGCAGCTTCGCTAGCACAGATACGCAGTATTTT	CASSFASTDTQYF	TRBV5-4	TRBJ2-3	-	-	13
TGCGCCAGCAGCTTGGAGAAATTTGCAGATACGCAGTATTTT	CASSLEKFADTQYF	TRBV5-1	TRBJ2-3	few	-	14
TGTGCCAGCAGCCGAGCCAGTAGAGGGGCAGATACGCAGTATTTT	CASSRASRGADTQYF	TRBV7-2	TRBJ2-3	-	-	15
TGTGCCAGCAGACCTTCCGACAGGGCAGGGGGCTACACCTTC	CASRPSDRAGGYTF	TRBV27	TRBJ1-2	few	TRBD1	14
TGTGCCAGCAGCACCGACCCCACAGATACGCAGTATTTT	CASSTDPTDTQYF	TRBV28	TRBJ2-3	-	-	13
TGTGCCAGCAGCCCCCCCGGGGGAACAGATACGCAGTATTTT	CASSPPGGTDTQYF	TRBV28	TRBJ2-3	-	-	14
TGTGCCAGCAGCTTGAACAGGGGATACGAGCAGTACTTC	CASSLNRGYEQYF	TRBV11-3	TRBJ2-7	-	TRBD1	13
TGTGCCTGGAGCCGACAGGTCTCCGAAAAACTGTTTTTT	CAWSRQVSEKLFF	TRBV30	TRBJ1-4	-	-	13
TGTGCCAGCAGCTCCTACTCAGCGGCTAGACAAGAGACCCAGTACTTC	CASSSYSAARQETQYF	TRBV7-2	TRBJ2-5	-	-	16
TGTGCCAGCAGCTTATCAGGGGCCTATGGCTACACCTTC	CASSLSGAYGYTF	TRBV7-3	TRBJ1-2	-	-	13
TGCGCCAGCAGCTTAATAGGGGTGGGGTACAATGAGCAGTTCTTC	CASSLIGVGYNEQFF	TRBV5-1	TRBJ2-1	-	-	15
TGTGCCAGCGGCCCTGGTTCGGACAGGGGGTATCAGCCCCAGCATTTT	CASGPGSDRGYQPQHF	TRBV21-1	TRBJ1-5	-	-	16
TGTGCCAGCAGCTTAAGGGGGACTAGCGGGAGGGATGAGCAGTTCTTC	CASSLRGTSGRDEQFF	TRBV7-2	TRBJ2-1	once	TRBD2	16
TGTGCCAGCAGCTTCCAGGGACAGGGGTTAGAGCAGTACTTC	CASSFQGQGLEQYF	TRBV5-5	TRBJ2-7	-	TRBD1	14
TGTGCCAGCAGCTTAGTAGCGGGAGAAAACTACGAGCAGTACTTC	CASSLVAGENYEQYF	TRBV7-2	TRBJ2-7	-	TRBD2	15
TGCGCCAGCAGCTTGGGACTAGCCACCTACAATGAGCAGTTCTTC	CASSLGLATYNEQFF	TRBV5-1	TRBJ2-1	-	TRBD2	15
TGTGCCAGCAGCCCGGGACAGGGAGAGACCCAGTACTTC	CASSPGQGETQYF	TRBV7-6	TRBJ2-5	-	TRBD1	13
TGTGCCAGCAAACCTCACGGACAAATATATGGCTACACCTTC	CASKPHGQIYGYTF	TRBV7-2	TRBJ1-2	-	-	14
TGTGCCTGGAGTAGGTATGACACCGGGGAGCTGTTTTTT	CAWSRYDTGELFF	TRBV30	TRBJ2-2	-	-	13
TGTGCCAGCAGCCCTGGACAGGGGGTATACGGCTACACCTTC	CASSPGQGVYGYTF	TRBV7-3	TRBJ1-2	once	TRBD1	14
TGTGCCAGCAGTGTCTTTGGTGGCAGGAGGATGGCAGAGACCCAGTACTTC	CASSVFGGRRMAETQYF	TRBV6-1	TRBJ2-5	-	-	17
TGTGCCAGCAGCTTGGGGACTAGCGGGACTGAGCAGTTCTTC	CASSLGTSGTEQFF	TRBV7-2	TRBJ2-1	few	TRBD2	14
TGTGCCAGCAGTGAAGTAAACAGCGGCAATCAGCCCCAGCATTTT	CASSEVNSGNQPQHF	TRBV6-1	TRBJ1-5	-	-	15
TGTGCCAGCAGTTACTCAGGCTGGGAGACCCAGTACTTC	CASSYSGWETQYF	TRBV6-5	TRBJ2-5	-	-	13
TGTGCCAGCAGCGCTCGCCTCGAGACTAGCGGGGGTAGCTCCTACAATGAGCAGTTCTTC	CASSARLETSGGSSYNEQFF	TRBV9	TRBJ2-1	-	TRBD2	20